This is a list of T cell receptor beta chains from one sample in a study of cytomegalovirus exposure and HLA in healthy donors. Clones were sequenced by immunoSEQ multiplex PCR, and TCRdb holds only the in-frame ones, with some missing. This repertoire shows about 160,000 clones, around 78% found once; its top ten account for approximately 3.1%. The material sequenced was PBMCs. The receptors come from a woman in her thirties or forties in good health and CMV-seronegative. The CDR3 runs from the conserved cysteine through the conserved F or W. The D gene is left open where the match is weak. A clone size is listed for some rows: how often the clone was seen (once, few, many), or a class if it is expanded.

TRBJ2-2	TRBV9	.	TRBD2	CASSLRLAGTGELFF	TGTGCCAGCAGTCTTAGACTAGCGGGCACCGGGGAGCTGTTTTTT
TRBJ1-2	TRBV5-1	.	.	CASSETADYGYTF	TGCGCCAGCAGCGAAACGGCGGATTATGGCTACACCTTC
TRBJ2-3	TRBV5-1	.	.	CASSLGQGHTDTQYF	TGCGCCAGCAGCTTGGGGCAGGGGCACACAGATACGCAGTATTTT
TRBJ1-1	TRBV6-6	few	.	CASSYSRNTEAFF	TGTGCCAGCAGTTACTCTCGGAACACTGAAGCTTTCTTT
TRBJ1-5	TRBV19	.	.	CASSSREGNQPQHF	TGTGCCAGTAGTTCCAGGGAGGGCAATCAGCCCCAGCATTTT
TRBJ2-7	TRBV5-1	.	.	CASSSTGLRSYEQYF	TGCGCCAGCAGCTCCACAGGGTTAAGGTCCTACGAGCAGTACTTC
TRBJ2-1	TRBV28	.	.	CASSGPSSYNEQFF	TGTGCCAGCAGTGGTCCTAGTTCCTACAATGAGCAGTTCTTC
TRBJ1-2	TRBV5-6	.	.	CASSPALGANHHSTYGYTF	TGTGCCAGCAGCCCAGCGCTAGGGGCGAACCACCATTCAACATATGGCTACACCTTC
TRBJ2-3	TRBV5-1	.	TRBD2	CASSSQGGGTDTQYF	TGCGCCAGCAGCTCACAGGGCGGGGGGACAGATACGCAGTATTTT
TRBJ2-7	TRBV6-5	once	TRBD2	CASKVGLAGGYEQYF	TGTGCCAGCAAGGTTGGGCTAGCGGGGGGATACGAGCAGTACTTC
TRBJ1-1	TRBV11-2	once	.	CASSLGVKNTEAFF	TGTGCCAGCAGCTTAGGTGTTAAGAACACTGAAGCTTTCTTT
TRBJ1-1	TRBV18	.	.	CASSNNRAPEAFF	TGTGCCAGCTCAAACAACAGGGCCCCTGAAGCTTTCTTT
TRBJ2-6	TRBV28	.	.	CASSSHSSGANVLTF	TGTGCCAGCAGTTCCCATAGCTCTGGGGCCAACGTCCTGACTTTC
TRBJ2-7	TRBV6-1	.	.	CASSEALAVMWEQYF	TGTGCCAGCAGTGAAGCTTTAGCGGTGATGTGGGAGCAGTACTTC
TRBJ1-6	TRBV19	.	TRBD1	CASRQGSSYNSPLHF	TGTGCCAGCCGACAGGGGTCCTCCTATAATTCACCCCTCCACTTT
TRBJ2-3	TRBV25-1	.	.	CASSEGTTSYTDTQYF	TGTGCCAGCAGTGAGGGGACAACTTCTTACACAGATACGCAGTATTTT
TRBJ2-7	TRBV28	.	TRBD2	CASSLGGEYYEQYF	TGTGCCAGCAGTTTGGGGGGGGAATACTACGAGCAGTACTTC
TRBJ1-1	TRBV7-9	.	TRBD1	CASSIPRGQMNTEAFF	TGTGCCAGCAGCATCCCCAGGGGGCAGATGAACACTGAAGCTTTCTTT
TRBJ2-1	TRBV9	.	TRBD2	CASSVEAGGPYNEQFF	TGTGCCAGCAGCGTCGAGGCGGGGGGGCCCTACAATGAGCAGTTCTTC
TRBJ2-3	TRBV10-3	once	TRBD1	CAISGGQGAGDTQYF	TGTGCCATCAGTGGTGGTCAGGGGGCTGGAGATACGCAGTATTTT
TRBJ1-1	TRBV6-1	.	.	CASSPGRNTEAFF	TGTGCCAGCAGCCCTGGCAGAAACACTGAAGCTTTCTTT
TRBJ2-7	TRBV5-1	.	TRBD1	CASSLDGQGDYEQYF	TGCGCCAGCAGCTTGGATGGACAGGGTGACTACGAGCAGTACTTC
TRBJ2-3	TRBV18	.	.	CASSPPSPDTQYF	TGTGCCAGCTCACCACCGAGTCCAGATACGCAGTATTTT
TRBJ1-2	TRBV5-4	.	TRBD1	CASSPDRVNYGYTF	TGTGCCAGCAGCCCGGACAGGGTAAACTATGGCTACACCTTC
TRBJ2-7	TRBV14	.	TRBD1	CASSHRRGQSSYEQYF	TGTGCCAGCAGCCACCGCCGGGGACAGAGCTCCTACGAGCAGTACTTC
TRBJ2-3	TRBV9	once	TRBD2	CASSVGKTSGGTDTQYF	TGTGCCAGCAGCGTAGGGAAGACTAGCGGGGGCACAGATACGCAGTATTTT
TRBJ2-1	TRBV5-4	once	TRBD2	CASSLLAGTLYNEQFF	TGTGCCAGCAGCTTACTAGCGGGGACCCTCTACAATGAGCAGTTCTTC
TRBJ2-1	TRBV6-5	.	.	CASRLFQGGYNEQFF	TGTGCCAGCAGACTATTTCAGGGAGGATACAATGAGCAGTTCTTC
TRBJ2-4	TRBV7-9	few	TRBD1	CASSISQGADIQYF	TGTGCCAGCAGCATTTCACAGGGGGCTGACATTCAGTACTTC
TRBJ2-1	TRBV7-9	.	TRBD2	CASSLASGGDNEQFF	TGTGCCAGCAGCTTAGCGAGCGGGGGGGACAATGAGCAGTTCTTC
TRBJ2-1	TRBV7-2	.	.	CASSLDLSKFDEQFF	TGTGCCAGCAGCTTAGACCTTAGTAAATTCGATGAGCAGTTCTTC
TRBJ2-3	TRBV6-4	.	TRBD1	CASRQGVSDTQYF	TGTGCCAGCAGACAGGGGGTGTCAGATACGCAGTATTTT
TRBJ2-2	TRBV28	.	TRBD2	CASSLLASGGAGNTGELFF	TGTGCCAGCAGTTTATTAGCTAGCGGGGGGGCCGGGAACACCGGGGAGCTGTTTTTT
TRBJ2-3	TRBV15	.	TRBD1	CATSRGTGSTDTQYF	TGTGCCACCAGCAGGGGGACAGGGAGCACAGATACGCAGTATTTT
TRBJ1-1	TRBV10-3	.	.	CAISPPGGNTEAFF	TGTGCCATCAGCCCACCGGGAGGGAACACTGAAGCTTTCTTT
TRBJ2-5	TRBV6-1	.	TRBD1	CASSQPDRGQETQYF	TGTGCCAGCAGCCAGCCCGACAGGGGCCAAGAGACCCAGTACTTC
TRBJ2-2	TRBV7-9	.	.	CSSSFAWAQNTGELFF	TGTTCCAGCAGCTTTGCTTGGGCACAGAACACCGGGGAGCTGTTTTTT
TRBJ2-1	TRBV6-4	.	TRBD2	CASSDSSGGRVSYNEQFF	TGTGCCAGCAGTGATTCTAGCGGGGGGCGGGTATCCTACAATGAGCAGTTCTTC
TRBJ2-7	TRBV7-9	.	TRBD1	CASSPRGTRSSYEQYF	TGTGCCAGCAGCCCCAGGGGGACCAGAAGCTCCTACGAGCAGTACTTC
TRBJ2-7	TRBV28	.	TRBD2	CASSAPGGATYEQYF	TGTGCCAGCAGTGCCCCGGGGGGGGCCACCTACGAGCAGTACTTC
TRBJ1-1	TRBV7-9	.	.	CASSFQGLDTEAFF	TGTGCCAGCAGCTTTCAGGGGTTGGACACTGAAGCTTTCTTT
TRBJ1-2	TRBV2	.	TRBD1	CASSPFLQGNGYTF	TGTGCCAGCAGTCCCTTCTTACAGGGGAATGGCTACACCTTC
TRBJ1-2	TRBV5-1	.	TRBD1	CASGTASYGYTF	TGCGCCAGCGGGACAGCCTCTTATGGCTACACCTTC
TRBJ2-3	TRBV6-5	.	.	CASSLTGDTQYF	TGTGCCAGCAGTTTAACGGGGGATACGCAGTATTTT
TRBJ1-4	TRBV6-1	few	.	CASSDQSREEKLFF	TGTGCCAGCAGTGATCAGTCTCGGGAGGAAAAACTGTTTTTT
TRBJ2-7	TRBV6-1	few	TRBD2	CASGLAGGRWSEQYF	TGTGCCAGCGGACTAGCGGGGGGGAGGTGGAGCGAGCAGTACTTC
TRBJ2-3	TRBV28	.	TRBD1	CASRQTGGLDTQYF	TGTGCCAGCAGGCAGACAGGGGGCTTAGATACGCAGTATTTT
TRBJ2-3	TRBV5-6	.	.	CASSSLTVRSTDTQYF	TGTGCCAGCAGCTCCCTAACAGTTAGGAGCACAGATACGCAGTATTTT
TRBJ2-7	TRBV6-1	.	TRBD1	CASSGGTGPYEQYF	TGTGCCAGCAGTGGCGGGACAGGGCCCTACGAGCAGTACTTC
TRBJ1-2	TRBV4-1	.	.	CASSHIPGGSTNYGYTF	TGCGCCAGCAGCCACATCCCCGGGGGTTCTACCAACTATGGCTACACCTTC
TRBJ1-2	TRBV29-1	few	.	CSVVGPNYGYTF	TGCAGCGTTGTTGGCCCTAACTATGGCTACACCTTC
TRBJ1-6	TRBV5-4	.	.	CASTRVDGSYNSPLHF	TGTGCCAGCACCAGGGTCGACGGCTCCTATAATTCACCCCTCCACTTT
TRBJ1-2	TRBV4-1	.	.	CASSPTANYGHTF	TGCGCCAGCAGTCCGACGGCGAACTATGGCCACACCTTC
TRBJ2-3	TRBV5-1	.	.	CASSLAHTTDTQYF	TGCGCCAGCAGCTTGGCCCACACCACAGATACGCAGTATTTT
TRBJ1-2	TRBV5-1	.	TRBD1	CASSLGGTATYGYTF	TGCGCCAGCAGCTTGGGTGGGACAGCGACCTATGGCTACACCTTC
TRBJ2-1	TRBV7-9	.	TRBD2	CASSQGLAGSGNEQFF	TGTGCCAGCAGCCAAGGACTAGCGGGGTCAGGCAATGAGCAGTTCTTC
TRBJ1-5	TRBV27	.	.	CASSLIYSQPQHF	TGTGCCAGCAGTTTAATCTACAGTCAGCCCCAGCATTTT
TRBJ1-1	TRBV6-5	.	TRBD1	CASGTGGKAEAFF	TGTGCCAGTGGGACAGGGGGAAAGGCTGAAGCTTTCTTT